These 25 T cell receptor beta chains came from one sample sequenced in a study of shared clonotypes between healthy human individuals. The method was immunoSEQ multiplex PCR; TCRdb's version includes in-frame clones alone and lacks a portion of them. The data show over a million clones, roughly 95% seen once. The sample was naive CD4+ T cells sorted from blood. Subset: CD45RA+ positively selected. Receptors were obtained from a man younger than 45 in good health.

V and J are TRBV28 and TRBJ1-1; possibly TRBD1 for D (6 bases). This CDR3 spans 13 amino acids. Trimming removed 6 bases at V and 1 base at J, with 9 bases between. Germline V CDR1 and CDR2: MDHEN, SYDVKM. CDR3 in amino acids: CASSLTGNTEAFF. The CDR3 coding sequence is TGTGCCAGCAGCCTGACAGGGAACACTGAAGCTTTCTTT.

V usage is TRBV27 and J usage is TRBJ2-7; TRBD1 matches 8 bases. V gave up 6 bases and J gave up 7 bases; unmatched junction bases: 11. Germline-derived CDR1 and CDR2 are MNHEY and SMNVEV (reference sequence). CDR3 length equals 14 residues. The CDR3 region is CASRGDRRPGEQYF. The CDR3 DNA sequence: TGTGCCAGCAGGGGGGACAGGAGGCCTGGGGAGCAGTACTTC.

This clone was recorded a few times. The sample carries other DNA sequences with the same CDR3. This chain uses TRBV2 with TRBJ1-1; D remains unclear. The V end was cut by 6 bases, the J end by 1 base, with 0 bases between. Germline V CDR1 and CDR2: SNHLY, FYNNEI. This CDR3 is built from 10 residues. CDR3 residues: CASRNTEAFF. The CDR3 bases are TGTGCCAGCAGGAACACTGAAGCTTTCTTT.

V is TRBV7-2 and J is TRBJ2-3; D unresolved. Trimming pared 5 bases from V and 2 bases from J, leaving 8 bases between. The CDR3 spans 13 residues. CDR1 is SGHTA, CDR2 FQGNSA, per germline. CDR3: CASSAAYTDTQYF. For the CDR3, the DNA is TGTGCCAGCAGCGCCGCATACACAGATACGCAGTATTTT.

The CDR3 nucleotides read TGCAGCGTTGATGCCGGTACGCCTCCAGATACGCAGTATTTT. It translates to CSVDAGTPPDTQYF. The rearrangement uses TRBV29-1 and TRBJ2-3; unclear D gene. The CDR3 is made up of 14 amino acids. The germline CDR1 and CDR2 sequences are SQVTM and ANQGSEA. V dropped 3 bases and J dropped 4 bases, with 14 bases sitting between them.

This chain uses TRBV19 with TRBJ1-5, with D perhaps TRBD1 (5 bases). The V end lost 0 bases, the J end lost 4 bases, and 10 bases lay between the germline ends. This CDR3 comprises 15 residues. Per germline, CDR1 LNHDA and CDR2 SQIVND (reference sequence). CDR3 nucleotide sequence: TGTGCCAGTAGTATAGATATCCAGGGTAATCAGCCCCAGCATTTT. It codes for CASSIDIQGNQPQHF. The full variable domain, with the rest looked up from reference TRBV19 and TRBJ1-5, is DGGITQSPKYLFRKEGQNVTLSCEQNLNHDAMYWYRQDPGQGLRLIYYSQIVNDFQKGDIAEGYSVSREKKESFPLTVTSAQKNPTAFYLCASSIDIQGNQPQHFGDGTRLSIL.

This clone was seen a single time. The V gene is TRBV18, the J gene TRBJ2-1; D is ambiguous. Trimming removed 8 bases at V and 0 bases at J, with 8 bases between. This CDR3 has 13 residues. CDR1 KGHSH and CDR2 LQKENI come from the germline V gene. CDR3 amino acids: CASGPSSYNEQFF. In DNA, the CDR3 is TGTGCCAGCGGACCTAGCTCCTACAATGAGCAGTTCTTC.

The chain is built from TRBV28 and TRBJ2-7, with 8 bases identical to TRBD2. V gave up 7 bases and J gave up 2 bases; unmatched junction bases: 4. This CDR3 spans 13 amino acids. CDR1 and CDR2 from the germline V gene are MDHEN and SYDVKM. For the CDR3, the DNA is TGTGCCAGCATACCTAGCGGGCCCTACGAGCAGTACTTC. It encodes CASIPSGPYEQYF.

V usage is TRBV25-1 and J usage is TRBJ2-1; TRBD1 matches 10 bases. Trimming cost V 2 bases and J 9 bases; bases outside gene matches: 7. The V gene's germline CDR1 is MGHDK and CDR2 SYGVNS. There are 15 residues in the CDR3. CDR3 bases: TGTGCCAGCAGTGAACCCGGACAGGGGGACAGTGAGCAGTTCTTC. This encodes CASSEPGQGDSEQFF. The variable domain in full, completed from reference TRBV25-1 and TRBJ2-1, reads EADIYQTPRYLVIGTGKKITLECSQTMGHDKMYWYQQDPGMELHLIHYSYGVNSTEKGDLSSESTVSRIRTEHFPLTLESARPSHTSQYLCASSEPGQGDSEQFFGPGTRLTVL.

The chain has TRBV7-2 and TRBJ2-7, with D hard to call. The germline gives CDR1 SGHTA, CDR2 FQGNSA. This CDR3 has 13 amino acids. Between the trimmed V and J ends, which lost 2 bases and 3 bases, there was a span of 8 bases. CDR3 sequence: CASSLNSGYEQYF. For the CDR3, the DNA is TGTGCCAGCAGCTTAAATTCCGGCTACGAGCAGTACTTC.

The V call is TRBV19, the J call TRBJ2-6; D call uncertain. The germline gives CDR1 LNHDA, CDR2 SQIVND (reference sequence). Trimming cost V 1 base and J 4 bases, with 11 bases left between them. CDR3 length: 16 residues. The CDR3 here is CASSIVRRTGANVLTF. CDR3 nucleotide sequence: TGTGCCAGTAGTATAGTTCGGCGGACCGGGGCCAACGTCCTGACTTTC.

This clone showed up just once. Distinct nucleotide sequences in the sample also encode this CDR3. This chain joins TRBV9 and TRBJ2-3; D uncertain. Germline V CDR1 and CDR2: SGDLS, YYNGEE. The ends were cut back, 0 bases at V and 0 bases at J, with 2 bases in the middle. This CDR3 contains 13 residues. CDR3 DNA: TGTGCCAGCAGCGTAGACAGCACAGATACGCAGTATTTT. Translation: CASSVDSTDTQYF.

This sequence joins TRBV7-5 and TRBJ2-3; TRBD2, as called in the table, went unchecked against the DNA. TRBV7-5 is a pseudogene. This CDR3 spans 15 amino acids. CDR3 protein: CVRSLGEGRADTQYF. CDR3 coding DNA: TGTGTCAGAAGCTTAGGAGAGGGCCGGGCAGATACGCAGTATTTT.

The CDR3 region is CASTRARPSGRYNEQFF. The CDR3 bases are TGTGCCAGTACCCGAGCCAGGCCTAGCGGGAGGTACAATGAGCAGTTCTTC. This chain links TRBV19 with TRBJ2-1, with 11 nucleotides matching TRBD2. CDR1 is LNHDA and CDR2 is SQIVND in the germline V gene (reference sequence). This CDR3 is built from 17 residues. Trimming cost V 7 bases and J 4 bases; bases outside gene matches: 12. Complete variable domain (other parts from reference TRBV19 and TRBJ2-1): DGGITQSPKYLFRKEGQNVTLSCEQNLNHDAMYWYRQDPGQGLRLIYYSQIVNDFQKGDIAEGYSVSREKKESFPLTVTSAQKNPTAFYLCASTRARPSGRYNEQFFGPGTRLTVL.

The chain has TRBV7-9 and TRBJ2-6; weak D call: TRBD2 (5 bases). CDR3 size: 14 residues. V lost 7 bases, J lost 4 bases, and 11 bases lay in between. CDR1 and CDR2 from the germline V gene are SEHNR and FQNEAQ (reference sequence). The DNA for the CDR3 is TGTGCCAGCAAGACGGGGTTCGGGGCCAACGTCCTGACTTTC. Translation: CASKTGFGANVLTF. The full variable domain, rest sourced from reference TRBV7-9 and TRBJ2-6, is DTGVSQNPRHKITKRGQNVTFRCDPISEHNRLYWYRQTLGQGPEFLTYFQNEAQLEKSRLLSDRFSAERPKGSFSTLEIQRTEQGDSAMYLCASKTGFGANVLTFGAGSRLTVL.

The chain is built from TRBV5-1 and TRBJ2-1, with 7 bases aligning to TRBD2. This CDR3 has 15 amino acids. Germline CDR1 reads SGHRS; CDR2 reads YFSETQ. Trimming at V came to 4 bases and at J to 3 bases, leaving 7 bases not matched to a gene. CDR3 bases: TGCGCCAGCAGCCCTGCCGGGACTAACTACAATGAGCAGTTCTTC. Translated, it gives CASSPAGTNYNEQFF.

The chain couples TRBV9 to TRBJ2-5, with D hard to call. This CDR3 is 12 amino acids long. Germline-derived CDR1 and CDR2 are SGDLS and YYNGEE. V was cut by 4 bases and J by 4 bases, with 8 bases left in between. CDR3 amino acids: CASSSLPETQYF. In nucleotides, the CDR3 is TGTGCCAGCAGCTCCCTTCCAGAGACCCAGTACTTC.

Turning to this clone: Other nucleotide sequences in the sample specify the same CDR3. The chain employs TRBV19 and TRBJ2-3, with TRBD2 as a possible D gene (6 bases). CDR1 and CDR2 (germline): LNHDA, SQIVND (reference sequence). Trimming stripped 4 bases from V and 5 bases from J, with 10 bases between. There are 13 residues in the CDR3. The chain's CDR3 is CASSKTGVDTQYF. The CDR3 region has the DNA TGTGCCAGTAGTAAGACGGGGGTAGATACGCAGTATTTT.

The chain has TRBV28 and TRBJ2-7, with D unresolved. Trimming removed 5 bases from V and 6 bases from J, with 11 bases in between. This CDR3 comprises 12 residues. Germline CDR1 is MDHEN and CDR2 is SYDVKM. This CDR3 is CASSELIGEQYF. DNA of the CDR3: TGTGCCAGCAGTGAGTTGATCGGCGAGCAGTACTTC.

The chain combines TRBV7-3 with TRBJ1-1; 9 positions match TRBD1. This CDR3 contains 13 residues. The germline CDR1 and CDR2 sequences are SGHTA and FQGTGA. V gave up 4 bases and J gave up 10 bases; unmatched junction bases: 7. In DNA, the CDR3 is TGTGCCAGCAGCTCACAACAGGGGGCGCGAGCTTTCTTT. This gives the protein CASSSQQGARAFF.

This clone was recorded once. This rearrangement joins TRBV5-1 to TRBJ1-1; no reliable D call. CDR3 size: 14 residues. Trimming took off 0 bases at V and 3 bases at J, with 9 bases between the two ends. Germline values: CDR1 SGHRS, CDR2 YFSETQ. The CDR3 nucleotides read TGCGCCAGCAGCTTGGTTGGCGGACACACTGAAGCTTTCTTT. Encoded protein: CASSLVGGHTEAFF.

The chain couples TRBV28 to TRBJ2-1; D remains unclear. The CDR3 sequence is 11 residues long. Trimming cost V 7 bases and J 8 bases, with 9 bases left between them. CDR1 and CDR2 (germline): MDHEN, SYDVKM. CDR3 in amino acids: CASTVKDEQFF. The CDR3 DNA reads as TGTGCCAGCACTGTTAAGGATGAGCAGTTCTTC.

This clone was seen only once. This chain connects TRBV28 to TRBJ2-2; 9 nucleotides match TRBD1. V dropped 5 bases and J dropped 3; count of bases not matched to a gene: 7. The CDR3 has 16 amino acids. The germline V gene has CDR1 MDHEN and CDR2 SYDVKM. In DNA form, the CDR3 reads TGTGCCAGCAGTCCAGTCGGACAGGGGTACACCGGGGAGCTGTTTTTT. This translates into CASSPVGQGYTGELFF.

The J gene is TRBJ2-3, the V gene TRBV5-1, with TRBD1 matching 7 bases. Germline V gives CDR1 SGHRS, CDR2 YFSETQ. The CDR3 runs to 15 residues. Unmatched junction bases numbered 6, after V lost 3 bases and J lost 2 bases. The CDR3 nucleotides read TGCGCCAGCAGCTGGTTAGGGGGCGACACAGATACGCAGTATTTT. Residues: CASSWLGGDTDTQYF.

The chain has TRBV4-3 and TRBJ2-7, with D maybe TRBD2 (5 bases). The CDR3 has 15 residues. Looked up from germline, CDR1 is LGHNA and CDR2 is YSLEER. The V end was cut by 2 bases, the J end by 0 bases, with 11 bases between. CDR3 DNA: TGCGCCAGCAGCCAAATACTAGAAACCTCCTACGAGCAGTACTTC. Protein sequence: CASSQILETSYEQYF.